One and the same sample provided the 30 T cell receptor beta chains below, sequenced in a study of blood T cell repertoires in COVID-19. The data were produced by immunoSEQ multiplex PCR, yet TCRdb's version contains in-frame clones alone and is incomplete. In the table there are around 100,000 clones, roughly 86% of which are singletons. Sequenced sample: peripheral blood. The origin of the receptors is a man in his forties with acute or convalescent COVID-19.

The chain recombines TRBV30 with TRBJ1-1; D call uncertain. Trimming cost V 8 bases and J 0 bases, with 10 bases left between them. The germline V gene encodes CDR1 GTSNPN and CDR2 SVGIG (reference sequence). The CDR3 runs 12 residues. DNA of the CDR3: TGTGCCAACTCCCGGGTGAACACTGAAGCTTTCTTT. Its protein is CANSRVNTEAFF.

As for this clone: In the same sample, other DNA sequences code for this CDR3. The V call is TRBV9, the J call TRBJ2-1; unclear D gene. The CDR3 has 15 amino acids. Germline CDR1 is SGDLS and CDR2 is YYNGEE. V was trimmed by 0 bases and J by 0 bases, leaving 7 bases between them. CDR3 residues: CASSVAPSSYNEQFF. The CDR3 nucleotides are TGTGCCAGCAGCGTAGCTCCTAGCTCCTACAATGAGCAGTTCTTC.

This clone occurred once. The rearrangement joins TRBV12-3 or TRBV12-4 to TRBJ2-1, with D possibly being TRBD2 (6 bases). The CDR3 is 12 amino acids. V was clipped by 7 bases and J by 6 bases, with 10 bases between them. DNA of the CDR3: TGTGCCAGCACACCGCGGGGCAATGAGCAGTTCTTC. Translated, it gives CASTPRGNEQFF.

V gene TRBV9 combines with J gene TRBJ2-1, with D maybe TRBD2 (5 bases). Germline assignment: CDR1 SGDLS and CDR2 YYNGEE. V lost 4 bases and J lost 5, with 13 bases in between. The CDR3 consists of 14 residues. This chain's CDR3 is CASSPIGSDNEQFF. The CDR3 DNA reads TGTGCCAGCAGCCCAATCGGTAGCGACAATGAGCAGTTCTTC.

The CDR3 coding sequence is TGTGCCAGCAGCGCGTACGGGGAAACTAATGAAAAACTGTTTTTT. This gives the protein CASSAYGETNEKLFF. The chain combines TRBV9 with TRBJ1-4; the D is unclear. The CDR3 extends over 15 amino acids. The V gene's germline CDR1 is SGDLS and CDR2 YYNGEE. Trimming stripped 3 bases from V and 1 base from J, with 10 bases between.

The genes are TRBV11-2 and TRBJ2-7; TRBD2 matches 7 bases. CDR3 length: 15 residues. V shed 4 bases, J shed 2 bases, and the junction held 8 bases outside the gene matches. Germline V gene lookup returns CDR1 SGHAT and CDR2 FQNNGV. The CDR3 is CASSSGGGSAYEQYF. The CDR3, as DNA: TGTGCCAGCAGCTCTGGGGGGGGGTCAGCCTACGAGCAGTACTTC.

The chain employs TRBV29-1 and TRBJ2-1; 9 positions agree with TRBD1. Germline V CDR1 and CDR2: SQVTM, ANQGSEA. V shed 6 bases and J 7 bases; nucleotides not matched to a gene: 13. The CDR3 sequence is 15 residues long. The CDR3: CSVDTVGTGRNEQFF. DNA of the CDR3: TGCAGCGTAGATACGGTGGGGACAGGGAGGAATGAGCAGTTCTTC.

This rearrangement joins TRBV15 to TRBJ2-7; TRBD1 aligns across 11 bases. The trim removed 3 bases at V and 5 bases at J, leaving 6 bases unmatched. CDR3 length equals 15 residues. Germline V lookup: CDR1 LNHNV, CDR2 YYDKDF (reference sequence). DNA of the CDR3: TGTGCCACCAGCAGGGGCGGGACAGGGGGTAACGAGCAGTACTTC. It translates to CATSRGGTGGNEQYF.

J is TRBJ2-7 and V is TRBV3-1 (or the pseudogene TRBV3-2); 7 nucleotides agree with TRBD1. Germline CDR1 and CDR2: LGHDT and YNNKEL (reference sequence). CDR3 length equals 16 residues. The V and J ends lost 0 bases and 5 bases, in that order; junction bases with no gene match: 10. Here the CDR3 DNA reads TGTGCCAGCAGCCAAGAACGGGGACAGACGGTCCACGAGCAGTACTTC. Residues: CASSQERGQTVHEQYF.

Points on this clone: A read error may account for a junction end that differs from germline. This sequence joins TRBV15 and TRBJ2-4, with D maybe TRBD1 (5 bases). This CDR3 comprises 11 residues. Germline-derived CDR1 and CDR2 are LNHNV and YYDKDF (reference sequence). CDR3 in amino acids: CATSRGQIRTF. The CDR3 bases are TGTGCCACCAGCAGAGGACAGATTAGGACGTTC. The whole variable domain, remainder taken from reference TRBV15 and TRBJ2-4, is DAMVIQNPRYQVTQFGKPVTLSCSQTLNHNVMYWYQQKSSQAPKLLFHYYDKDFNNEADTPDNFQSRRPNTSFCFLDIRSPGLGDTAMYLCATSRGQIRTFGAGTRLSVL.

This clone was counted a few times. Within the sample, other DNA sequences also encode this same CDR3. The genes are TRBV19 and TRBJ1-5; D is unresolved. V lost 2 bases and J lost 10, with 12 bases in between. CDR1 is LNHDA and CDR2 is SQIVND in the germline V gene (reference sequence). This CDR3 has 13 residues. The CDR3, as DNA: TGTGCCAGTAGTATAACCGGTAACCAACCCCAGCATTTT. It is translated as CASSITGNQPQHF. Looking up the rest from reference TRBV19 and TRBJ1-5 gives the full variable domain: DGGITQSPKYLFRKEGQNVTLSCEQNLNHDAMYWYRQDPGQGLRLIYYSQIVNDFQKGDIAEGYSVSREKKESFPLTVTSAQKNPTAFYLCASSITGNQPQHFGDGTRLSIL.

The chain couples TRBV7-8 to TRBJ2-1, with D hard to call. V lost 5 bases and J 8 bases, leaving 10 bases between the germline ends. This CDR3 region has 12 residues. Germline lookup yields CDR1 SGHVS and CDR2 FQNEAQ. Written as DNA, the CDR3 is TGTGCCAGCAGCGGGCCCTTTGATGAGCAGTTCTTC. Its protein product is CASSGPFDEQFF.

The V call is TRBV27, the J call TRBJ2-1; 8 bases are shared with TRBD2. The CDR3 covers 15 residues. The germline gives CDR1 MNHEY, CDR2 SMNVEV (reference sequence). V lost 3 bases and J lost 7; bases outside the gene matches: 8. This CDR3 reads CASSLGPGRDNEQFF. CDR3 nucleotides: TGTGCCAGCAGTTTGGGGCCCGGGAGGGATAATGAGCAGTTCTTC.

This sequence joins TRBV11-2 and TRBJ2-7; D uncertain. Germline loops: CDR1 SGHAT, CDR2 FQNNGV. This CDR3 is built from 17 residues. Trimming cost V 3 bases and J 5 bases, with 23 bases left between them. The CDR3, as DNA: TGTGCCAGCAGCTTTGTGGTAGCTGGAGTCCTCCACCACGAGCAGTACTTC. This codes for CASSFVVAGVLHHEQYF.

The chain uses TRBV6-2 or TRBV6-3 and TRBJ1-6; D is possibly TRBD1 (5 bases). With 6 bases removed from V and 4 bases from J, the gap between germline ends came to 7 bases. Germline CDR1 and CDR2: MNHEY and SVGEGT. The CDR3 runs 13 residues. The CDR3 here is CASSDSYNSPLHF. In DNA form, the CDR3 reads TGTGCCAGCAGCGACAGTTATAATTCACCCCTCCACTTT.

The chain recombines TRBV30 with TRBJ1-2, with D maybe TRBD1 (5 bases). The CDR3 extends over 16 amino acids. V was cut by 5 bases and J by 4 bases, with 23 bases left in between. CDR1 is GTSNPN, CDR2 SVGIG, per germline (reference sequence). The DNA of the CDR3 is TGTGCCTGGGTTGTCTCCGTAGGGGTAGTTGGCTATGGCTACACCTTC. Amino acid sequence: CAWVVSVGVVGYGYTF.

This clone was picked up a small number of times. The rearrangement joins TRBV11-3 to TRBJ2-3; 11 bases map to TRBD2. Germline V CDR1 and CDR2: SGHNT, YENEEA. With 5 bases clipped from V and 6 bases from J, the junction kept 7 bases outside the gene matches. This CDR3 is built from 15 residues. CDR3 DNA sequence: TGTGCCAGCAGCAAACTAGCGGGGGACGGGGATACGCAGTATTTT. Its translation is CASSKLAGDGDTQYF.

The chain combines TRBV5-1 with TRBJ1-5; D may be TRBD1 (6 bases). The V gene's germline CDR1 is SGHRS and CDR2 YFSETQ. Trimming cost V 1 base and J 3 bases, with 11 bases left between them. The CDR3 is 15 residues long. The CDR3 region is CASSLLGGSNQPQHF. The CDR3 DNA sequence: TGCGCCAGCAGCTTGTTAGGGGGTTCCAATCAGCCCCAGCATTTT.

In DNA, the CDR3 is TGTGCCAGCAGCTTTACAGGGGTCGGCGGCTACACCTTC. Protein product: CASSFTGVGGYTF. This chain uses TRBV7-2 with TRBJ1-2, with 7 positions matching TRBD1. From germline, CDR1 is SGHTA and CDR2 FQGNSA. After removal of 3 bases from V and 8 bases from J, the junction contained 6 bases not matched to a gene. This CDR3 is built from 13 residues.

This chain joins TRBV7-2 and TRBJ1-1; D gene ambiguous. Trimming removed 3 bases from V and 6 bases from J, with 11 bases in between. Germline V CDR1 and CDR2: SGHTA, FQGNSA. The CDR3 has 13 amino acids. In DNA form, the CDR3 reads TGTGCCAGCAGCTTCCTGCAAGGAGCTGAAGCTTTCTTT. Translation: CASSFLQGAEAFF.

The rearrangement links TRBV2 to TRBJ2-3, with D possibly being TRBD2 (6 bases). The CDR3 runs to 15 residues. V gave up 8 bases and J gave up 2 bases, with 17 bases separating them. Germline V CDR1 and CDR2: SNHLY, FYNNEI. The CDR3 DNA reads TGTGCCAGCCCTCCGTCTAGCGAATACACAGATACGCAGTATTTT. This sequence encodes CASPPSSEYTDTQYF.

The chain has TRBV29-1 and TRBJ1-4; no firm D call. The CDR3 totals 13 residues. In germline, CDR1 is SQVTM, CDR2 ANQGSEA. The V end lost 3 bases, the J end lost 10 bases, and 15 bases lay between the germline ends. The CDR3, as DNA: TGCAGCGTTGAGACGGGAGTTCGCGGAAAACTGTTTTTT. It codes for CSVETGVRGKLFF.

The gene calls are TRBV7-2 and TRBJ2-1; 7 bases agree with TRBD2. Unmatched junction bases numbered 11, after V lost 5 bases and J lost 4 bases. This CDR3 has 16 amino acids. Per germline, CDR1 SGHTA and CDR2 FQGNSA. CDR3 protein: CASSDQTSAYYNEQFF. The CDR3, as DNA: TGTGCCAGCAGCGACCAAACTAGCGCCTATTACAATGAGCAGTTCTTC.

This clone occurred a few times. This rearrangement joins TRBV27 to TRBJ1-2; 8 bases align to TRBD1. V trimming: 6 bases; J trimming: 4 bases; junction bases outside the gene matches: 7. Germline CDR1 is MNHEY and CDR2 is SMNVEV (reference sequence). CDR3 size: 14 residues. The CDR3 sequence: CASRPTGEIYGYTF. CDR3 nucleotides: TGTGCCAGCAGACCGACAGGGGAAATCTATGGCTACACCTTC.

V is TRBV5-6 and J is TRBJ2-7; 7 nucleotides match TRBD1. Losses at the gene ends were 4 bases for V and 4 bases for J; bases not matched to a gene: 2. The CDR3 length is 12 residues. Germline assignment: CDR1 SGHDT and CDR2 YYEEEE. The CDR3 region is CASSQGVYEQYF. CDR3 nucleotide sequence: TGTGCCAGCAGCCAGGGGGTATACGAGCAGTACTTC.

The chain has TRBV15 and TRBJ1-2; 7 positions agree with TRBD1. The CDR3 is 15 amino acids. The germline V gene encodes CDR1 LNHNV and CDR2 YYDKDF (reference sequence). The trim removed 0 bases at V and 6 bases at J, leaving 7 bases unmatched. In nucleotides, the CDR3 is TGTGCCACCAGCAGAGAAGGGGGCGGCCAGGATGGCTACACCTTC. Amino acids: CATSREGGGQDGYTF.

This sequence joins TRBV20-1 and TRBJ2-5; TRBD2 matches at 7 bases. V shed 3 bases and J 2 bases; nucleotides not matched to a gene: 9. CDR3 length: 15 residues. Per the germline V gene, CDR1 is DFQATT and CDR2 is SNEGSKA (reference sequence). The CDR3 nucleotides read TGCAGTGCTAGTTTTTGGGGGGGACCTCAAGAGACCCAGTACTTC. Its translation is CSASFWGGPQETQYF.

J is TRBJ1-4 and V is TRBV4-1, with 10 bases that match TRBD1. This CDR3 is built from 16 residues. J gave up 4 bases and V 3 bases, and 5 bases lay outside the gene matches. The germline CDR1 and CDR2 sequences are MGHRA and YSYEKL. CDR3: CASSHGTGANNEKLFF. The CDR3 nucleotides read TGCGCCAGCAGCCACGGGACAGGGGCGAATAATGAAAAACTGTTTTTT.

The chain combines TRBV10-3 with TRBJ1-1, with 7 bases fitting TRBD1. With 6 bases clipped from V and 4 bases from J, the junction kept 11 bases outside the gene matches. There are 15 residues in the CDR3. CDR1 is ENHRY, CDR2 SYGVKD, per germline. The CDR3 coding sequence is TGTGCCATCAGGGAAAAAGGGACAGCGGGCACTGAAGCTTTCTTT. It yields the protein CAIREKGTAGTEAFF.

In its sample, this clone was seen once. J is TRBJ2-2 and V is TRBV9, with D possibly matching TRBD1 (6 bases). The V and J ends lost 1 base and 1 base respectively, with 8 bases between them. The CDR3 has 15 amino acids. CDR1 and CDR2 from the germline V gene are SGDLS and YYNGEE. The CDR3 bases are TGTGCCAGCAGCGTATCGGGACAGAACACCGGGGAGCTGTTTTTT. Translating gives CASSVSGQNTGELFF.